These 17 T cell receptor beta chains share one sample of origin, sequenced in a study of cytomegalovirus exposure and HLA in healthy donors. PCR amplification relied on 60 Vbeta primers (plus 13 Jbeta primers). Clones were read by immunoSEQ multiplex PCR, and TCRdb kept only the in-frame ones, dropping some. The profile shows over 150,000 clones, 80% to 90% of them singletons. Sequencing input: PBMCs. All receptors derive from a male donor in good health and CMV-seronegative.

J is TRBJ2-1 and V is TRBV6-4; 7 positions match TRBD2. CDR3 size: 14 residues. Germline loops: CDR1 MRHNA, CDR2 SNTAGT. V was clipped by 6 bases and J by 4 bases; unmatched bases: 6. The CDR3 region is CASRPGLPYNEQFF. CDR3 nucleotides: TGTGCCAGCAGACCGGGACTACCATACAATGAGCAGTTCTTC.

This rearrangement joins TRBV6-4 to TRBJ1-5, with D possibly being TRBD1 (6 bases). This CDR3 has 13 residues. V lost 4 bases and J 4 bases, leaving 8 bases between the germline ends. Germline V gene data show CDR1 as MRHNA and CDR2 as SNTAGT. This chain's CDR3 is CASSAGENQPQHF. CDR3 bases: TGTGCCAGCAGTGCAGGGGAGAATCAGCCCCAGCATTTT.

In this sample, this clone turned up once. The junction differs from germline at one of its ends, possibly a read error. The V and J genes are TRBV7-9 and TRBJ1-6; 7 bases line up with TRBD1. The CDR3 is 14 residues long. The germline V gene encodes CDR1 SEHNR and CDR2 FQNEAQ (reference sequence). The CDR3 reads CSSSYYRGSSPLHF. Here the CDR3 DNA reads TGTTCCAGCAGCTATTACAGGGGTAGCTCACCCCTCCACTTT.

In its sample, this clone was seen once. This chain joins TRBV27 and TRBJ1-5; TRBD1 matches 7 bases. V lost 6 bases and J lost 7; bases outside the gene matches: 9. Per the germline V gene, CDR1 is MNHEY and CDR2 is SMNVEV (reference sequence). The CDR3 is 14 amino acids. CDR3 nucleotides: TGTGCCAGCAGCCCCGACAGGGTTAGGCAGCCCCAGCATTTT. Amino acids: CASSPDRVRQPQHF.

The chain combines TRBV7-2 with TRBJ1-2; D remains unclear. V dropped 6 bases and J dropped 0 bases, with 17 bases sitting between them. This CDR3 is built from 16 residues. Per the germline V gene, CDR1 is SGHTA and CDR2 is FQGNSA. The CDR3 DNA reads as TGTGCCAGCAGTCCCTCGGCGGGGTTCACTAACTATGGCTACACCTTC. This encodes CASSPSAGFTNYGYTF.

In its sample, this clone was seen once. This chain joins TRBV28 and TRBJ2-7, with TRBD1 matching over 7 bases. Germline CDR1 is MDHEN and CDR2 is SYDVKM. The CDR3 length is 15 residues. Germline trimming cut 5 bases from V and 0 bases from J; bases unmatched to any gene: 7. CDR3 nucleotide sequence: TGTGCCAGCAGTCATATAAGACAGGGCTCCTACGAGCAGTACTTC. Its protein is CASSHIRQGSYEQYF.

The chain links TRBV9 to TRBJ1-6, with TRBD1 matching 8 bases. The CDR3 covers 14 residues. Germline V gene lookup returns CDR1 SGDLS and CDR2 YYNGEE. The V gene end was trimmed by 0 bases and the J gene end by 7 bases; junction bases not matched to a gene: 0. The CDR3 sequence is CASSVGTGNSPLHF. CDR3 nucleotides: TGTGCCAGCAGCGTAGGGACAGGGAATTCACCCCTCCACTTT.

The V gene is TRBV4-2, the J gene TRBJ1-2, with a tentative D call TRBD1 (5 bases). CDR1 is LGHNA, CDR2 YNFKEQ, per germline. This CDR3 comprises 15 residues. V was clipped by 7 bases and J by 4 bases, with 19 bases between them. The CDR3 DNA reads as TGTGCCAGCACCCGAGCTCAGGGCGCCGGCTATGGCTACACCTTC. It encodes CASTRAQGAGYGYTF.

This rearrangement joins TRBV18 to TRBJ2-5; D gene ambiguous. V gave up 3 bases and J gave up 5 bases, with 16 bases separating them. CDR3 length equals 15 residues. Germline-derived CDR1 and CDR2 are KGHSH and LQKENI. The CDR3 region has the DNA TGTGCCAGCTCACCTCCGACACCTGACACCGAGACCCAGTACTTC. This encodes CASSPPTPDTETQYF. Drawing the rest from reference TRBV18 and TRBJ2-5, the complete variable domain is NAGVMQNPRHLVRRRGQEARLRCSPMKGHSHVYWYRQLPEEGLKFMVYLQKENIIDESGMPKERFSAEFPKEGPSILRIQQVVRGDSAAYFCASSPPTPDTETQYFGPGTRLLVL.

The chain is built from TRBV15 and TRBJ2-5, with 8 bases matching TRBD1. The CDR3 sequence is 15 residues long. In germline, CDR1 is LNHNV, CDR2 YYDKDF (reference sequence). V lost 0 bases to trimming and J lost 2 bases; unmatched junction nucleotides: 2. The CDR3 DNA reads as TGTGCCACCAGCAGAGATCGGACAGGGCAAGAGACCCAGTACTTC. It codes for CATSRDRTGQETQYF. Full variable domain (missing parts from reference TRBV15 and TRBJ2-5): DAMVIQNPRYQVTQFGKPVTLSCSQTLNHNVMYWYQQKSSQAPKLLFHYYDKDFNNEADTPDNFQSRRPNTSFCFLDIRSPGLGDTAMYLCATSRDRTGQETQYFGPGTRLLVL.

This chain connects TRBV6-5 to TRBJ2-7; weak D call: TRBD1 (5 bases). The CDR3 contains 13 residues. V lost 2 bases to trimming and J lost 0 bases, with 5 bases between them. Per germline, CDR1 MNHEY and CDR2 SVGAGI. The CDR3 DNA reads TGTGCCAGCAGTTACACAGGCTCCTACGAGCAGTACTTC. Amino acids: CASSYTGSYEQYF.

The rearrangement links TRBV29-1 to TRBJ2-7; D perhaps matches TRBD1 (5 bases). V dropped 1 base and J dropped 2 bases, with 9 bases sitting between them. CDR1 SQVTM and CDR2 ANQGSEA come from the germline V gene. CDR3 size: 13 residues. CDR3 residues: CSVEGQGTYEQYF. In DNA form, the CDR3 reads TGCAGCGTTGAAGGCCAGGGAACCTACGAGCAGTACTTC.

CDR3 protein: CASRTGTSGSHEQFF. Written as DNA, the CDR3 is TGTGCCAGTAGGACCGGGACTAGCGGGAGCCATGAGCAGTTCTTC. The chain has TRBV19 and TRBJ2-1; TRBD2 matches at 14 bases. This CDR3 is built from 15 residues. The germline gives CDR1 LNHDA, CDR2 SQIVND (reference sequence). Trimming at V came to 6 bases and at J to 8 bases, leaving 6 bases not matched to a gene.

The V gene is TRBV5-4, the J gene TRBJ1-4; 9 positions agree with TRBD1. The CDR3 totals 15 residues. Germline CDR1 SGHNT, CDR2 YYREEE (reference sequence). V lost 4 bases and J lost 6; bases outside the gene matches: 7. DNA for the CDR3: TGTGCCAGCAGCCAGTCGAGGGACAGGGATGAAAAACTGTTTTTT. Translating gives CASSQSRDRDEKLFF.

This clone is a singleton in its sample. This chain joins TRBV7-3 and TRBJ2-5, with 10 bases matching TRBD2. CDR1 is SGHTA and CDR2 is FQGTGA in the germline V gene. The J segment lost 5 bases and the V segment lost 0 bases, leaving 15 bases of the junction unmatched. This CDR3 is 19 amino acids long. In DNA, the CDR3 is TGTGCCAGCAGCTTAACTTGGGGGCCTGGACTAGCGGAGACGGAGACCCAGTACTTC. This sequence encodes CASSLTWGPGLAETETQYF. Full variable domain (outside the CDR3, taken from reference TRBV7-3 and TRBJ2-5): GAGVSQTPSNKVTEKGKYVELRCDPISGHTALYWYRQSLGQGPEFLIYFQGTGAADDSGLPNDRFFAVRPEGSVSTLKIQRTERGDSAVYLCASSLTWGPGLAETETQYFGPGTRLLVL.

The gene calls are TRBV29-1 and TRBJ2-2; 7 bases line up with TRBD1. V was clipped by 4 bases and J by 6 bases; unmatched bases: 5. This CDR3 comprises 13 residues. Germline V gene lookup returns CDR1 SQVTM and CDR2 ANQGSEA. The CDR3 loop reads CSVGTGVAGELFF. DNA for the CDR3: TGCAGCGTTGGAACAGGGGTGGCCGGGGAGCTGTTTTTT.

The chain combines TRBV6-1 with TRBJ2-5, with TRBD1 matching over 7 bases. Germline CDR1 and CDR2: MNHNS and SASEGT. Unmatched junction bases numbered 13, after V lost 8 bases and J lost 4 bases. This CDR3 comprises 15 residues. CDR3 sequence: CASSRQGLNGETQYF. The DNA for the CDR3 is TGTGCCAGCTCGAGACAGGGCTTAAACGGAGAGACCCAGTACTTC.